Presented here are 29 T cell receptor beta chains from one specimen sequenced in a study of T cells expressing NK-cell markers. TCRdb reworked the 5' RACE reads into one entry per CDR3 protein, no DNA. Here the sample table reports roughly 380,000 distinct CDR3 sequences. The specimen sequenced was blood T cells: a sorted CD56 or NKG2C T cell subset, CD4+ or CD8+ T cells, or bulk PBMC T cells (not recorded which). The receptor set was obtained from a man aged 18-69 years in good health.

CDR3 in amino acids: CASSLGAAGTIVNGPDTQYF. J is TRBJ2-3 and V is TRBV11-3; TCRdb gives TRBD2 as the D gene, but with no DNA this cannot be confirmed. Germline CDR1 SGHNT, CDR2 YENEEA. This CDR3 has 20 residues.

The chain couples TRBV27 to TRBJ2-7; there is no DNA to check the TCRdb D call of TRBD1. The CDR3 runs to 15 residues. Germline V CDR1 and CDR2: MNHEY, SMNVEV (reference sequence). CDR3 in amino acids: CASRVDRGQTYEQYF.

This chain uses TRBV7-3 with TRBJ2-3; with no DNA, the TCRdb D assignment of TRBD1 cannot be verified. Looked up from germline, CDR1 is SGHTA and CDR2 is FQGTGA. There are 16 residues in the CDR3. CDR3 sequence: CASSPSGGARTDTQYF.

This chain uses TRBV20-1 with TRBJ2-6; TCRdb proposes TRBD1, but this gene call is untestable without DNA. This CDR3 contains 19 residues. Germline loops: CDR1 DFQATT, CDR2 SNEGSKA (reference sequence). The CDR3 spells CSARRRDRGPSSGANVLTF.

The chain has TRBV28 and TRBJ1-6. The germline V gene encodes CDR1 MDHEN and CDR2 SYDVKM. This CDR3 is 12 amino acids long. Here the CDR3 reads CASSQPAGPLHF.

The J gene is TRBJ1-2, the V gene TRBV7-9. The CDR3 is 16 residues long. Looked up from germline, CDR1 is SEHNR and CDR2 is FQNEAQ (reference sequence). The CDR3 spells CASSLNQVAANYGYTF.

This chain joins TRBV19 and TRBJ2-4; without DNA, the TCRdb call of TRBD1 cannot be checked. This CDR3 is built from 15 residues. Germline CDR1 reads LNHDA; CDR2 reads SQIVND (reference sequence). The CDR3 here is CASRWTALAKNIQYF. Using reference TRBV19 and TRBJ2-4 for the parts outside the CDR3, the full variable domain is DGGITQSPKYLFRKEGQNVTLSCEQNLNHDAMYWYRQDPGQGLRLIYYSQIVNDFQKGDIAEGYSVSREKKESFPLTVTSAQKNPTAFYLCASRWTALAKNIQYFGAGTRLSVL.

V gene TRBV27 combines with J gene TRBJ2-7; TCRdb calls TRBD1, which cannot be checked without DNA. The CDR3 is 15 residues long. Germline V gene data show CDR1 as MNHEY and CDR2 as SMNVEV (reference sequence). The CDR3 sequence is CASSPRGPRSYEQYF.

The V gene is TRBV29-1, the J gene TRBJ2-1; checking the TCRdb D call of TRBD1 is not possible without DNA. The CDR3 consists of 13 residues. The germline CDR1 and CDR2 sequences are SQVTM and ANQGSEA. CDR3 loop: CSVDRDRGYEQFF.

Here the CDR3 reads CASSQGPGLARSTDTQYF. The rearrangement uses TRBV14 and TRBJ2-3; TCRdb lists TRBD2, though no DNA is available to test this call. This CDR3 comprises 18 residues. Germline values: CDR1 SGHDN, CDR2 FVKESK. The full variable domain, rest sourced from reference TRBV14 and TRBJ2-3, is EAGVTQFPSHSVIEKGQTVTLRCDPISGHDNLYWYRRVMGKEIKFLLHFVKESKQDESGMPNNRFLAERTGGTYSTLKVQPAELEDSGVYFCASSQGPGLARSTDTQYFGPGTRLTVL.

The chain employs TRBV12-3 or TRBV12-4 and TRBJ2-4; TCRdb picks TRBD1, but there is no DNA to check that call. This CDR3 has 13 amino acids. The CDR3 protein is CASKRTGTNIQYF.

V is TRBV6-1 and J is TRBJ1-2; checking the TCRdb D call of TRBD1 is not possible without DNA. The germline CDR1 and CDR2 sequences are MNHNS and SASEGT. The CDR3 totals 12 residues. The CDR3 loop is CASSKQGGGYTF.

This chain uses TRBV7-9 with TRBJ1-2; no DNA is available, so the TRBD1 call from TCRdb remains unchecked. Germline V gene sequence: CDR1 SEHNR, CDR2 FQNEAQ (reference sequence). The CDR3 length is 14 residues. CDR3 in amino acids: CASSRSPGVYGYTF.

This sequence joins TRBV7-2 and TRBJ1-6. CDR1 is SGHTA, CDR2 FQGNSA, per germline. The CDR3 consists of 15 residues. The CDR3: CASSLGDPGNSPLHF. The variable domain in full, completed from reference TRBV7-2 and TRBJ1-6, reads GAGVSQSPSNKVTEKGKDVELRCDPISGHTALYWYRQSLGQGLEFLIYFQGNSAPDKSGLPSDRFSAERTGGSVSTLTIQRTQQEDSAVYLCASSLGDPGNSPLHFGNGTRLTVT.

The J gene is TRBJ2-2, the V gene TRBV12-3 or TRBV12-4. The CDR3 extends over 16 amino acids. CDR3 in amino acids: CASYHSGRSNTGELFF.

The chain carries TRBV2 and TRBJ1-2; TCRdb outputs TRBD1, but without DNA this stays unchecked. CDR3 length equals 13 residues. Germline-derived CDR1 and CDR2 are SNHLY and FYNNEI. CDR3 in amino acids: CASSEQQGYGYTF. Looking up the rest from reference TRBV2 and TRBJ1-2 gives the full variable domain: EPEVTQTPSHQVTQMGQEVILRCVPISNHLYFYWYRQILGQKVEFLVSFYNNEISEKSEIFDDQFSVERPDGSNFTLKIRSTKLEDSAMYFCASSEQQGYGYTFGSGTRLTVV.

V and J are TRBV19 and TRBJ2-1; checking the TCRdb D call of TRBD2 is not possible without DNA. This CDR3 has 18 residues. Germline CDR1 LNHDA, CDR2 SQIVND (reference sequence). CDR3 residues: CASSIPPKTSGAPNEQFF.

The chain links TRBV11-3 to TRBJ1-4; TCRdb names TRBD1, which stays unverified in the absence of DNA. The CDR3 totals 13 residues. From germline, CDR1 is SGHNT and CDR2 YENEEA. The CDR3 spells CASSRGRGEKLFF.

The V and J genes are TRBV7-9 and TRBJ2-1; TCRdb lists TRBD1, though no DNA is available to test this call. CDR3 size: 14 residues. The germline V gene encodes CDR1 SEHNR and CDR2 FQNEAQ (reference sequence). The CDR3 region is CASSPDAVFGGQFF.

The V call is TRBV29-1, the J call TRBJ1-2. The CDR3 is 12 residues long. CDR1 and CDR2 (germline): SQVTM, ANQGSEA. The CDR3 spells CSVARTNYGYTF.

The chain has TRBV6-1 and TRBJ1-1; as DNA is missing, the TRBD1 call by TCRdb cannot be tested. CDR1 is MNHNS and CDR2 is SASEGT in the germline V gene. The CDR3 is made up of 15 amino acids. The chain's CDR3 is CASSRPGTGNTEAFF.

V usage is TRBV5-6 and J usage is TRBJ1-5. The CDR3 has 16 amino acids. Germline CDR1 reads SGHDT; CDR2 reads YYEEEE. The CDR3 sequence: CASSLAPRWINQPQHF. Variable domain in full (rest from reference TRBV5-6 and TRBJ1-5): DAGVTQSPTHLIKTRGQQVTLRCSPKSGHDTVSWYQQALGQGPQFIFQYYEEEERQRGNFPDRFSGHQFPNYSSELNVNALLLGDSALYLCASSLAPRWINQPQHFGDGTRLSIL.

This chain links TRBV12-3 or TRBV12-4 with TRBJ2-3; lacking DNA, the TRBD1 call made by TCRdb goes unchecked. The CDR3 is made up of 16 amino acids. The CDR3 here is CASSLLVGTGHHTQYF.

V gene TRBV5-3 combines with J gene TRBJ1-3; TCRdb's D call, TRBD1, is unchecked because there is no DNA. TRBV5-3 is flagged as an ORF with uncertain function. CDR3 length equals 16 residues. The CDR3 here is CARSCWTATSGNTIYF.

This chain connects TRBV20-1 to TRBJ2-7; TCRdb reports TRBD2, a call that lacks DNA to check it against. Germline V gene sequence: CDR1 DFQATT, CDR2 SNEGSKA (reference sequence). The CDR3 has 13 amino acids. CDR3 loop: CSAQGPSRNEQYF.

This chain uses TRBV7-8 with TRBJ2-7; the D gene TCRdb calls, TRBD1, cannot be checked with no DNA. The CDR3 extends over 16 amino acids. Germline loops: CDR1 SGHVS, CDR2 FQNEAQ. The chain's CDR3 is CASSARDRVGPDEQYF.

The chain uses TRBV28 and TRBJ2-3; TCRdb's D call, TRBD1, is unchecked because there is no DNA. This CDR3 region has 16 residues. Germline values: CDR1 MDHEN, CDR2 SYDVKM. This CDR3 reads CASSLLRGGIADTQYF.

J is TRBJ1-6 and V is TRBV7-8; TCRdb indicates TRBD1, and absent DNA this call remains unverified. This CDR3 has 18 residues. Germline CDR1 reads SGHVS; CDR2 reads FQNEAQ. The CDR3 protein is CASSFQGGTISYNSPLHF.

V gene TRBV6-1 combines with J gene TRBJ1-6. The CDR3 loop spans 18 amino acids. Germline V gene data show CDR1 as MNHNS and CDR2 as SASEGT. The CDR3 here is CASNDLGFSAYPNSPLHF.